Below, 24 T cell receptor beta chains from the same sample are listed, as sequenced in a study of graft-versus-host responses after intestinal transplantation. Lamina propria and intraepithelial lymphocytes were released by processing graft tissue. Produced via immunoSEQ multiplex PCR; TCRdb's table is partial and in-frame only. The sample contains 6,000 to 9,500 clones, approximately 71% of which appear only once. The starting material was ileum tissue, obtained 230 to 240 days after intestinal transplantation. Receptor source: a human patient who received an intestinal transplant, so some T cells may come from the graft donor.

The rearrangement joins TRBV2 to TRBJ1-2; TRBD1 aligns across 7 bases. With 6 bases clipped from V and 5 bases from J, the junction kept 6 bases outside the gene matches. The CDR3 is 13 residues long. CDR1 SNHLY and CDR2 FYNNEI come from the germline V gene. The CDR3 protein is CASRDRESYGYTF. DNA for the CDR3: TGTGCCAGCAGAGACAGGGAATCGTATGGCTACACCTTC. Full variable domain (rest looked up from reference TRBV2 and TRBJ1-2): EPEVTQTPSHQVTQMGQEVILRCVPISNHLYFYWYRQILGQKVEFLVSFYNNEISEKSEIFDDQFSVERPDGSNFTLKIRSTKLEDSAMYFCASRDRESYGYTFGSGTRLTVV.

The J gene is TRBJ2-1, the V gene TRBV19; 12 bases are a match to TRBD2. The ends lost 5 bases at V and 6 bases at J; junction bases unmatched: 11. CDR1 is LNHDA and CDR2 is SQIVND in the germline V gene (reference sequence). The CDR3 contains 17 residues. CDR3 DNA: TGTGCCAGTAGTCCTCGAAATCTAGCGGGGGGGATCAATGAGCAGTTCTTC. It encodes CASSPRNLAGGINEQFF.

The V call is TRBV28, the J call TRBJ2-1, with D uncertain. This CDR3 region has 10 residues. In germline, CDR1 is MDHEN, CDR2 SYDVKM. V lost 8 bases to trimming and J lost 6 bases, with 5 bases between them. The CDR3 DNA is TGTGCCAGCGGCCTCAATGAGCAGTTCTTC. Its translation: CASGLNEQFF.

This chain connects TRBV28 to TRBJ1-6; the D is unclear. CDR1 is MDHEN, CDR2 SYDVKM, per germline. Trimming removed 6 bases from V and 4 bases from J, with 10 bases in between. The CDR3 has 14 amino acids. The CDR3 DNA reads TGTGCCAGCAGGCTACAAGAATATAATTCACCCCTCCACTTT. Translating it yields CASRLQEYNSPLHF.

The table lists this clone with a count of one. V usage is TRBV23-1 and J usage is TRBJ2-3; a possible D gene is TRBD1 (5 bases). TRBV23-1 is an ORF; its function is uncertain. This CDR3 is 15 amino acids long. V lost 2 bases, J lost 3 bases, and 12 bases lay in between. Written as DNA, the CDR3 is TGCGCCAGCAGTCAAGCCGACAGCCCAACAGATACGCAGTATTTT. As protein: CASSQADSPTDTQYF.

Only a few counts were recorded for this clone. The V and J genes are TRBV27 and TRBJ2-3; tentative D call: TRBD1 (6 bases). Trimming stripped 5 bases from V and 3 bases from J, with 12 bases between. The germline V gene has CDR1 MNHEY and CDR2 SMNVEV (reference sequence). The CDR3 has 14 residues. The CDR3 DNA reads TGTGCCAGCAGTCCCGGACAGCAGACAGATACGCAGTATTTT. Residues: CASSPGQQTDTQYF.

This chain connects TRBV5-5 to TRBJ2-1; the D call may be TRBD1 or TRBD2 (6 bases each). This CDR3 region has 13 residues. Germline V gene sequence: CDR1 SGHKS, CDR2 YYEKEE (reference sequence). V was shortened by 3 bases and J by 4 bases, with 8 bases between the two germline ends. The CDR3 protein is CASSWGAYNEQFF. The DNA for the CDR3 is TGTGCCAGCAGCTGGGGGGCGTACAATGAGCAGTTCTTC.

This chain joins TRBV7-9 and TRBJ2-7; 9 bases align to TRBD2. With 5 bases clipped from V and 0 bases from J, the junction kept 5 bases outside the gene matches. The CDR3 is 15 amino acids. Germline loops: CDR1 SEHNR, CDR2 FQNEAQ (reference sequence). The CDR3 coding sequence is TGTGCCAGCAGCAAGACTAGCGGTAGCTCCTACGAGCAGTACGTC. This sequence encodes CASSKTSGSSYEQYV.

The J gene is TRBJ1-4, the V gene TRBV4-2, with D possibly matching TRBD1 (6 bases). This CDR3 spans 14 amino acids. Germline lookup yields CDR1 LGHNA and CDR2 YNFKEQ. V lost 5 bases and J lost 8, with 15 bases in between. CDR3 bases: TGTGCCAGCAGCGACCGGATTGGGACAGAAAAACTGTTTTTT. Protein product: CASSDRIGTEKLFF.

Remarks on this clone: The junction shows a germline mismatch at one end, possibly a read error. The V call is TRBV5-4, the J call TRBJ1-1; 7 bases agree with TRBD1. The CDR3 runs 18 residues. Germline assignment: CDR1 SGHNT and CDR2 YYREEE (reference sequence). The CDR3 bases are TGCGCCAGCAGCCAAGATAGCGGACAGGTTCTTGGTGGCACTGAAGCTTTCTTT. It yields the protein CASSQDSGQVLGGTEAFF.

This chain connects TRBV6-1 to TRBJ2-7; D unresolved. The CDR3 totals 15 residues. Germline V CDR1 and CDR2: MNHNS, SASEGT. V lost 3 bases and J lost 5, with 17 bases in between. CDR3 region: CASSERIGPNDEQYV. CDR3 coding DNA: TGTGCCAGCAGTGAGCGGATTGGACCTAACGACGAGCAGTACGTC.

This clone came up a few times. The chain has TRBV5-1 and TRBJ2-5; 7 bases are shared with TRBD2. After removal of 4 bases from V and 5 bases from J, the junction contained 11 bases not matched to a gene. Looked up from germline, CDR1 is SGHRS and CDR2 is YFSETQ. This CDR3 comprises 15 residues. CDR3 in amino acids: CASSGGLVLMETQYF. CDR3 bases: TGCGCCAGCAGCGGCGGACTAGTCTTAATGGAGACCCAGTACTTC.

The chain is built from TRBV7-6 and TRBJ2-7; TRBD1 agrees at 8 bases. V lost 5 bases to trimming and J lost 6 bases; unmatched junction nucleotides: 6. This CDR3 region has 13 residues. Germline lookup yields CDR1 SGHVS and CDR2 FNYEAQ. CDR3: CASSATGGSEQYF. Written as DNA, the CDR3 is TGTGCCAGCAGCGCCACAGGGGGGTCCGAGCAGTACTTC.

The chain has TRBV4-1 and TRBJ2-7; the match to TRBD1 covers 7 bases. Trimming took 4 bases from V and 2 from J; bases not matched to a gene: 2. The germline V gene encodes CDR1 MGHRA and CDR2 YSYEKL. The CDR3 contains 13 residues. The CDR3 sequence: CASSPQGAYEQYF. CDR3 bases: TGCGCCAGCAGCCCCCAGGGGGCCTACGAGCAGTACTTC.

The chain uses TRBV28 and TRBJ2-1; possible D gene TRBD1, 5 bases. Trimming removed 0 bases from V and 5 bases from J, with 14 bases in between. The CDR3 is 16 amino acids. Germline V gene data show CDR1 as MDHEN and CDR2 as SYDVKM. CDR3 in DNA: TGTGCCAGCAGTTTATGGGCAGGGATCTGGAACAATGAGCAGTTCTTC. Translation gives CASSLWAGIWNNEQFF. Based on the CDR3 plus reference TRBV28 and TRBJ2-1, the full variable domain is DVKVTQSSRYLVKRTGEKVFLECVQDMDHENMFWYRQDPGLGLRLIYFSYDVKMKEKGDIPEGYSVSREKKERFSLILESASTNQTSMYLCASSLWAGIWNNEQFFGPGTRLTVL.

The rearrangement uses TRBV19 and TRBJ2-7, with D perhaps being TRBD1 or TRBD2 (5 bases each). Germline loops: CDR1 LNHDA, CDR2 SQIVND (reference sequence). The CDR3 is 15 amino acids. Trimming removed 4 bases from V and 3 bases from J, with 16 bases in between. DNA of the CDR3: TGTGCCAGTAGTAAGTCCGGGACGCCGAACTACGAGCAGTACTTC. This translates into CASSKSGTPNYEQYF.

The gene calls are TRBV10-3 and TRBJ2-2, with 7 nucleotides matching TRBD1. In germline, CDR1 is ENHRY, CDR2 SYGVKD. CDR3 length: 13 residues. V lost 7 bases to trimming and J lost 6 bases; unmatched junction nucleotides: 5. CDR3 sequence: CAINRQGAGELFF. The CDR3 DNA is TGTGCCATCAACAGACAGGGCGCCGGGGAGCTGTTTTTT.

The chain is built from TRBV7-6 and TRBJ2-3; 7 nucleotides agree with TRBD1. Losses at the gene ends were 3 bases for V and 3 bases for J; bases not matched to a gene: 12. Germline CDR1 reads SGHVS; CDR2 reads FNYEAQ. This CDR3 has 17 residues. The CDR3 coding sequence is TGTGCCAGCAGCTTGCAAGAGACAGGGAGTTTAACAGATACGCAGTATTTT. Translating gives CASSLQETGSLTDTQYF.

This clone turned up a few times. The chain's CDR3 is CAISEWQGDQPQHF. CDR3 nucleotide sequence: TGTGCCATCAGTGAGTGGCAGGGCGATCAGCCCCAGCATTTT. The chain combines TRBV10-3 with TRBJ1-5, with a weak D call TRBD1 (5 bases). Deletions cut 1 base from V and 5 bases from J, with 9 bases between. The CDR3 totals 14 residues. Germline values: CDR1 ENHRY, CDR2 SYGVKD.

This clone was observed once. The chain is built from TRBV29-1 and TRBJ2-7; D may be TRBD2 (7 bases). V dropped 5 bases and J dropped 1 base, with 12 bases sitting between them. Germline CDR1 reads SQVTM; CDR2 reads ANQGSEA. There are 13 residues in the CDR3. The DNA for the CDR3 is TGCAGCGTTACAGGGAGGGGTTCCTACGAGCAGTACTTC. This translates into CSVTGRGSYEQYF.

The rearrangement joins TRBV6-5 to TRBJ1-5; D might be TRBD1 (6 bases). Per the germline V gene, CDR1 is MNHEY and CDR2 is SVGAGI. The CDR3 has 13 amino acids. V lost 11 bases and J 4 bases, leaving 15 bases between the germline ends. CDR3 DNA: TGTGCCGGTCAGAGGACAGTTAATCAGCCCCAGCATTTT. Its protein product is CAGQRTVNQPQHF.

The chain combines TRBV11-2 with TRBJ2-1; D may be TRBD1 or TRBD2 (7 bases each). The germline V gene encodes CDR1 SGHAT and CDR2 FQNNGV. The V and J ends lost 5 bases and 5 bases respectively, with 13 bases between them. CDR3 length: 14 residues. The CDR3 region has the DNA TGTGCCAGCAGCCAGGGGGGGGTACACAATGAGCAGTTCTTC. Translating gives CASSQGGVHNEQFF.

V usage is TRBV4-3 and J usage is TRBJ1-5; D unresolved. The V gene's germline CDR1 is LGHNA and CDR2 YSLEER. Trimming left V 0 bases short and J 2 bases short, with 14 bases between. This CDR3 is built from 17 residues. The CDR3 spells CASSQDWVTTRNQPQHF. CDR3 bases: TGCGCCAGCAGCCAAGATTGGGTTACAACACGCAATCAGCCCCAGCATTTT.

This clone turned up a few times. The DNA of the CDR3 is TGTGCCAGCAGCTTAGCCGCTAGCGGGGGCTACGAGCAGTACGTC. Encoded protein: CASSLAASGGYEQYV. The gene calls are TRBV7-2 and TRBJ2-7, with 10 bases fitting TRBD2. The CDR3 runs to 15 residues. Germline CDR1 and CDR2: SGHTA and FQGNSA. The V gene end was trimmed by 0 bases and the J gene end by 3 bases; junction bases not matched to a gene: 2.